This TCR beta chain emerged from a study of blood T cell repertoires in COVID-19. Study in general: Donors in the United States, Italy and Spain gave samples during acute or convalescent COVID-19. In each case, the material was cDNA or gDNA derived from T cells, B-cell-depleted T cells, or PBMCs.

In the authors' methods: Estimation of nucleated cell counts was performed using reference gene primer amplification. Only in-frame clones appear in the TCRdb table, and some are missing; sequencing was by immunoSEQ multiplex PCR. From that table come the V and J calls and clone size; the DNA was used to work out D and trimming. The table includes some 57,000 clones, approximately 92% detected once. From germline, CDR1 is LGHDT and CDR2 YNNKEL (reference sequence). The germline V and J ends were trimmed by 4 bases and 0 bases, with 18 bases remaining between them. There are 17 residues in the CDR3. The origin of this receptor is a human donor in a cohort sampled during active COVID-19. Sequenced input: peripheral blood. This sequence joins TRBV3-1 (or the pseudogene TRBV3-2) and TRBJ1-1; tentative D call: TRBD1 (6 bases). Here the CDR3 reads CASSRRGEGHLNTEAFF. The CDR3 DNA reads TGTGCCAGCAGCCGGAGGGGGGAGGGACACCTGAACACTGAAGCTTTCTTT.